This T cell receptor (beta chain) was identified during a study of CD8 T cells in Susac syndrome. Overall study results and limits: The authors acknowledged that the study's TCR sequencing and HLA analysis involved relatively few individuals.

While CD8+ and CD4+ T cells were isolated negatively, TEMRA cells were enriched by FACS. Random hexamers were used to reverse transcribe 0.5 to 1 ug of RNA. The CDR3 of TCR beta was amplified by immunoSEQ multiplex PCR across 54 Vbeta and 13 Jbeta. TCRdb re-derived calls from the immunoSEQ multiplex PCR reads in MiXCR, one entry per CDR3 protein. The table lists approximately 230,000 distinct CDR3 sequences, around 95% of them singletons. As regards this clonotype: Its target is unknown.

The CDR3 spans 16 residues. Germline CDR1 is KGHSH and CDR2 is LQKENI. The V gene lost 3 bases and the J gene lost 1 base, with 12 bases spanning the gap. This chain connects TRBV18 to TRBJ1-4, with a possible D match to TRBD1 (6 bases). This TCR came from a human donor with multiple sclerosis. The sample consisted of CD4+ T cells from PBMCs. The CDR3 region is CASSPTGQRTNEKLFF. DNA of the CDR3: TGTGCCAGCTCACCTACCGGACAGCGAACTAATGAAAAACTGTTTTTT.